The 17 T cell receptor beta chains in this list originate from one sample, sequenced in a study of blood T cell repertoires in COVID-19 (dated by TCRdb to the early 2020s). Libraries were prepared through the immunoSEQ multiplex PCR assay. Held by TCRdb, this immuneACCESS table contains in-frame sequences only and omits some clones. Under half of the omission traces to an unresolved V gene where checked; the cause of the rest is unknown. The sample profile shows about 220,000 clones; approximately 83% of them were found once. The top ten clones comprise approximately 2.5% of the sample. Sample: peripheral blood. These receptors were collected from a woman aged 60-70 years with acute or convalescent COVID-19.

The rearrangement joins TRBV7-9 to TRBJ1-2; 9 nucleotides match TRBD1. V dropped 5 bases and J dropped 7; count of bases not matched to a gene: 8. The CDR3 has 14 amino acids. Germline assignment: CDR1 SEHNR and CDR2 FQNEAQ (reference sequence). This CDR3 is CASSLDRGKGGYTF. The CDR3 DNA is TGTGCCAGCAGCCTAGACAGGGGGAAGGGTGGCTACACCTTC.

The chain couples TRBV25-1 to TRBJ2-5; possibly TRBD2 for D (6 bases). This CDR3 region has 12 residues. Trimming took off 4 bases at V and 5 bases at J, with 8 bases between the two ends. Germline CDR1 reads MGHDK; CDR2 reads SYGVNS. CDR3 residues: CASSAGVETQYF. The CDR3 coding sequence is TGTGCCAGCAGTGCGGGGGTGGAGACCCAGTACTTC.

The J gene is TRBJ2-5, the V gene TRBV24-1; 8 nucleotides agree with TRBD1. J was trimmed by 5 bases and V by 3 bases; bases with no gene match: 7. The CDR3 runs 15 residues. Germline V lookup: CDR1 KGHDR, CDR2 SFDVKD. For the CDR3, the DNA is TGTGCCACCAGTGATCCGACAGGGGCAGGGGAGACCCAGTACTTC. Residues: CATSDPTGAGETQYF.

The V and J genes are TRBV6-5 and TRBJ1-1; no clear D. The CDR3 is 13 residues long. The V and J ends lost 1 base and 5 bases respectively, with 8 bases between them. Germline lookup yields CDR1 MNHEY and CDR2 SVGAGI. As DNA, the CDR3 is TGTGCCAGCAGTTACTTTTTCGGGACTGAAGCTTTCTTT. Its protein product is CASSYFFGTEAFF.

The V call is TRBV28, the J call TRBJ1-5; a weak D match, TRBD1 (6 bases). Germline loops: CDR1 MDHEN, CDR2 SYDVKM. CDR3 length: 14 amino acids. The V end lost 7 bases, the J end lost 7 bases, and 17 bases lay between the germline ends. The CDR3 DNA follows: TGTGCCAGCACCTACACAGGGTGGGGACAGCCCCAGCATTTT. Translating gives CASTYTGWGQPQHF.

This CDR3 reads CASSLGLAGGGDTQYF. For the CDR3, the DNA is TGTGCCAGCAGCTTAGGCTTAGCGGGGGGAGGAGATACGCAGTATTTT. The rearrangement joins TRBV13 to TRBJ2-3; TRBD2 matches at 10 bases. Trimming took 0 bases from V and 5 from J; bases not matched to a gene: 5. The CDR3 consists of 16 residues. CDR1 is PRHDT and CDR2 is FYEKMQ in the germline V gene (reference sequence).

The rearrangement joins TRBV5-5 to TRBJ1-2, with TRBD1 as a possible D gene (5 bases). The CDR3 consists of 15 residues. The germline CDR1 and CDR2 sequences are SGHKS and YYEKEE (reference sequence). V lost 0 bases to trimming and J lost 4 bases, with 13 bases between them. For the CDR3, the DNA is TGTGCCAGCAGCTTGGCGCTGCGGGACCTCTATGGCTACACCTTC. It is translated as CASSLALRDLYGYTF.

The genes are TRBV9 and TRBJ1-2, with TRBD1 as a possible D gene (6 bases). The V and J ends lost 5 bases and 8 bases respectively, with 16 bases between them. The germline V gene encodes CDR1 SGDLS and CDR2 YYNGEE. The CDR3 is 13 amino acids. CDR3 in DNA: TGTGCCAGCAGGGGACACCCCGGCGACGGCTACACCTTC. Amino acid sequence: CASRGHPGDGYTF.

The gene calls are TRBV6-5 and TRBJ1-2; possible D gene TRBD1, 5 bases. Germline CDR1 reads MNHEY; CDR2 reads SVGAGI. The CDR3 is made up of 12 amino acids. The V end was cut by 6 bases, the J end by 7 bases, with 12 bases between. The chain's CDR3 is CASRNVGGGYTF. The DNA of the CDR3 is TGTGCCAGCAGAAACGTGGGGGGTGGCTACACCTTC.

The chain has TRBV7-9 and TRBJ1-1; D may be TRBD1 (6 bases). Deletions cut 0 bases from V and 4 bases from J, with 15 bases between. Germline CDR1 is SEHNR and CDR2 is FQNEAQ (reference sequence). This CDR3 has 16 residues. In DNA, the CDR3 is TGTGCCAGCAGCTTAGCGCGTGGGGGCGGAGGCACTGAAGCTTTCTTT. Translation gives CASSLARGGGGTEAFF. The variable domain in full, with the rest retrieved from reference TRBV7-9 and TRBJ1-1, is DTGVSQNPRHKITKRGQNVTFRCDPISEHNRLYWYRQTLGQGPEFLTYFQNEAQLEKSRLLSDRFSAERPKGSFSTLEIQRTEQGDSAMYLCASSLARGGGGTEAFFGQGTRLTVV.

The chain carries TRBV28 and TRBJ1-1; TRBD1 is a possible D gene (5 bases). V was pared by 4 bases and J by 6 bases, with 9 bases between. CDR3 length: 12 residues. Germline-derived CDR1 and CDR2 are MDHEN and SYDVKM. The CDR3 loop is CASSSLGPEAFF. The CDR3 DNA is TGTGCCAGCAGTTCATTGGGGCCTGAAGCTTTCTTT.

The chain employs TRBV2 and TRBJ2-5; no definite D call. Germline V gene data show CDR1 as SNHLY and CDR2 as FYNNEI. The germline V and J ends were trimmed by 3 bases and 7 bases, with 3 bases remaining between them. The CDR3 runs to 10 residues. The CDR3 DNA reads TGTGCCAGCAGTGACGTGACCCAGTACTTC. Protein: CASSDVTQYF.

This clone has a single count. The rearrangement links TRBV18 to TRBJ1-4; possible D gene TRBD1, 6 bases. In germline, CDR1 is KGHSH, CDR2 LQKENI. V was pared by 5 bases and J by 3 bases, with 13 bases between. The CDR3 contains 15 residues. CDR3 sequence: CASSSGQSANEKLFF. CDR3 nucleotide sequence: TGTGCCAGCTCATCAGGACAGTCGGCTAATGAAAAACTGTTTTTT.

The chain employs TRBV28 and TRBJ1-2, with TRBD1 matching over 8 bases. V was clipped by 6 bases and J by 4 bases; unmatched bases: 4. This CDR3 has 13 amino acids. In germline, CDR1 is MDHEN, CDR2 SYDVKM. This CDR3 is CASSRTGSYGYTF. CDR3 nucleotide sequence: TGTGCCAGCAGCCGGACAGGGTCCTATGGCTACACCTTC.

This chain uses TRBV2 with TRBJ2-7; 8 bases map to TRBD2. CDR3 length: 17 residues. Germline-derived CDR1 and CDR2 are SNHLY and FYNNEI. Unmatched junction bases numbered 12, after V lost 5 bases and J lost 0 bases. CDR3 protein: CASSPRKISGNSYEQYF. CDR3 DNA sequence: TGTGCCAGCAGTCCCCGGAAAATTAGCGGGAACTCCTACGAGCAGTACTTC.

The CDR3 DNA is TGTGCCATCAGTGAGGGGGGCGGGCAGTTGAACACTGAAGCTTTCTTT. Translating gives CAISEGGGQLNTEAFF. The V call is TRBV10-3, the J call TRBJ1-1; maybe TRBD1 (6 bases). Between the trimmed V and J ends, which lost 2 bases and 0 bases, there was a span of 13 bases. The length of the CDR3 is 16 residues. In germline, CDR1 is ENHRY, CDR2 SYGVKD.

The CDR3 loop is CASSEQGFSGEAFF. Written as DNA, the CDR3 is TGTGCCAGCAGCGAACAGGGTTTTTCGGGTGAAGCTTTCTTT. The chain recombines TRBV7-3 with TRBJ1-1; a weak D match, TRBD1 (6 bases). This CDR3 region has 14 residues. Deletions cut 5 bases from V and 7 bases from J, with 17 bases between. Looked up from germline, CDR1 is SGHTA and CDR2 is FQGTGA.